What follows describes a single T cell receptor (beta chain). The data were taken from a study of blood T cell repertoires in COVID-19. The wider study: Acute and convalescent COVID-19 specimens originated in the United States, Italy and Spain. Nucleic acid was either cDNA or gDNA, and it came from T cells, B-cell-depleted T cells, or PBMCs.

Per the study methods: Nucleated cell number was recorded as an estimate derived from reference gene primer amplification. Only in-frame clones appear in the TCRdb table, and some are missing; sequencing was by immunoSEQ multiplex PCR. Clonal size and the V and J genes are those of that table, whereas D and trimming came from the DNA. The table has more than 200,000 clones, roughly 87% seen once. There are 14 residues in the CDR3. The specimen was peripheral blood. This sequence was found in a man between 18 and 29 years old with active or convalescent COVID-19. The chain carries TRBV21-1 and TRBJ1-2; the table's D call of TRBD1 was not tested on the DNA. TRBV21-1 is deemed a pseudogene. As DNA, the CDR3 is TGTGCCAGCAGCTCCCCGGACAGGGGTAATGGCTACACCTTC. Residues: CASSSPDRGNGYTF.